In its sample, the clone carrying this T cell receptor beta chain was seen a few times. These data belong to a study of T-cell memory formation after mild COVID-19. From 5'RACE with constant-segment primers came TCR alpha and TCR beta cDNA libraries that carried sample barcodes and UMIs. TCRdb recomputed calls from the 5' RACE reads with MiXCR, one row per CDR3 protein. The sample consists of around 300,000 distinct CDR3 sequences, around 13% of them appearing once. V lost 6 bases, J lost 7 bases, and 10 bases stayed unmatched. CDR1 MNHEY and CDR2 SMNVEV come from the germline V gene (reference sequence). The CDR3 sequence is 16 residues long.

The sample taken for sequencing was PBMCs or a T cell subset sorted from them (not recorded which). The sequence was collected from a man younger than 30 who had mild COVID-19 (a few samples of this study predate the infection). Cell type and time point are not known. The chain combines TRBV27 with TRBJ2-1; 12 positions match TRBD1. CDR3 sequence: CASSSLGDRGPNEQFF. The CDR3 DNA is TGTGCCAGCAGCTCCTTAGGGGACAGGGGGCCGAATGAGCAGTTCTTC.